The 2 T cell receptor beta chains below all came from one sample that was sequenced in a study of T cell changes during pregnancy in multiple sclerosis. Here immunoSEQ multiplex PCR was the method, and the copy in TCRdb shows in-frame clones only, minus some. Here the sample spans about 42,000 clones, 70% to 90% being singletons. The sequencing here drew on CD4+ T cells from peripheral blood mononuclear cells, taken after pregnancy. The receptors were gathered from a female donor with multiple sclerosis, enrolled in a pregnancy study.

This clone has a single count. This chain uses TRBV9 with TRBJ2-1; TRBD1 matches at 10 bases. The germline CDR1 and CDR2 sequences are SGDLS and YYNGEE. The CDR3 loop spans 18 amino acids. V gave up 0 bases and J gave up 6 bases; unmatched junction bases: 12. The CDR3 region is CASSVAPGGDRGVNEQFF. The CDR3, as DNA: TGTGCCAGCAGCGTAGCTCCGGGGGGGGACAGGGGTGTCAATGAGCAGTTCTTC. Filled out from reference TRBV9 and TRBJ2-1, the complete variable domain reads DSGVTQTPKHLITATGQRVTLRCSPRSGDLSVYWYQQSLDQGLQFLIQYYNGEERAKGNILERFSAQQFPDLHSELNLSSLELGDSALYFCASSVAPGGDRGVNEQFFGPGTRLTVL.

V gene TRBV6-5 combines with J gene TRBJ1-2; D may be TRBD1 (6 bases). CDR1 is MNHEY and CDR2 is SVGAGI in the germline V gene. Trimming took 5 bases from V and 8 from J, leaving 18 bases between them. The CDR3 length is 14 residues. The CDR3 loop is CASSPSGRGKGYTF. DNA for the CDR3: TGTGCCAGCAGTCCTTCCGGCAGGGGCAAAGGCTACACCTTC.